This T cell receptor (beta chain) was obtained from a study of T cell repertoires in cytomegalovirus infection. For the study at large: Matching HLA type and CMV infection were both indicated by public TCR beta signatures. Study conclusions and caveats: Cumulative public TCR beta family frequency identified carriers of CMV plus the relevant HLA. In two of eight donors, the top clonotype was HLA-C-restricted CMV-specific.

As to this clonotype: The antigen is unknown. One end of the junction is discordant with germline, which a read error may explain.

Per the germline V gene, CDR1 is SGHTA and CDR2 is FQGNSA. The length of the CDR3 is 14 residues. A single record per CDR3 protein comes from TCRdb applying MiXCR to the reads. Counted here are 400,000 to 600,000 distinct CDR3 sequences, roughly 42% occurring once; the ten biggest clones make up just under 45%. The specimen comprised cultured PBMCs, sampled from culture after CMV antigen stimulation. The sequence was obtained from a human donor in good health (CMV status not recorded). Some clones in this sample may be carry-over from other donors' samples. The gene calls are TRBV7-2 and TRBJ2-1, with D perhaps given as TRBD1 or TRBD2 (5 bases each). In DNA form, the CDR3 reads TGTGCCAGCAGCTTAGGAGGGGCTATTCGTGAGCAGTTGTTC. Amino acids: CASSLGGAIREQLF.